Listed below are T cell receptor beta chains from one sample, sequenced in a study of blood T cells in healthy people across ages. TCRdb re-called the 5' RACE reads through MiXCR, storing one row per CDR3 protein. This table has about 620,000 distinct CDR3 sequences, approximately 52% appearing once. The sequencing input was blood. These receptors were collected from an elderly woman in good health. Each CDR3 is given with its conserved first and last residue. D genes are given only for firm matches. The size field is filled for only some rows; it gives once, few, many or a size class.

size	D	J	V	length	CDR3	DNA
many	-	TRBJ1-2	TRBV2	11	CASRPDSGYTF	TGTGCCAGCAGGCCGGACAGCGGCTACACCTTC
many	TRBD2	TRBJ2-7	TRBV25-1	14	CASSRAGGSYEQYF	TGTGCCAGCAGTCGAGCGGGAGGGTCCTACGAGCAGTACTTC
-	-	TRBJ1-4	TRBV12-3/TRBV12-4	15	CASSLGWGPNEKLFF	TGTGCCAGCAGTTTAGGCTGGGGGCCTAATGAAAAACTGTTTTTT
-	-	TRBJ2-3	TRBV4-3	15	CASSQNHRAADTQYF	TGCGCCAGCAGCCAAAATCACAGGGCGGCAGATACGCAGTATTTT
many	-	TRBJ2-3	TRBV5-1	13	CASASLGTDTQYF	TGCGCCAGCGCGTCACTAGGGACAGATACGCAGTATTTT
-	-	TRBJ1-1	TRBV18	15	CASSSLQVVNTEAFF	TGTGCCAGCTCATCTCTACAGGTAGTGAACACTGAAGCTTTCTTT
many	TRBD2	TRBJ2-7	TRBV2	14	CASSSGRELDEQYF	TGTGCCAGCAGTTCGGGGCGGGAGCTGGACGAGCAGTACTTC
few	-	TRBJ2-1	TRBV4-2	13	CATLGGTYNEQFF	TGTGCCACCCTGGGGGGAACCTACAATGAGCAGTTCTTC
-	-	TRBJ1-2	TRBV7-2	15	CASSLEVGGVFGYTF	TGTGCCAGCAGCTTAGAGGTTGGAGGGGTTTTCGGCTACACCTTC
many	-	TRBJ1-2	TRBV5-6	14	CASSLAGGVSGYTF	TGTGCCAGCAGCTTGGCCGGGGGTGTCTCCGGCTACACCTTC
-	-	TRBJ2-3	TRBV29-1	15	CSVGPLTGTTDTQYF	TGCAGCGTTGGTCCGCTAACGGGAACTACAGATACGCAGTATTTT
many	-	TRBJ2-7	TRBV9	12	CASSVFDGEQYF	TGTGCCAGCAGCGTATTTGACGGCGAGCAGTACTTC
once	-	TRBJ2-7	TRBV25-1	14	CASSVFGRAYEQYF	TGTGCCAGCAGTGTATTCGGGCGGGCCTACGAGCAGTACTTC
many	TRBD2	TRBJ2-3	TRBV9	15	CASSVSASGSDTQYF	TGTGCCAGCAGCGTATCGGCTAGCGGGAGTGATACGCAGTATTTT
-	-	TRBJ1-4	TRBV29-1	13	CSAGGRVNEKLFF	TGCAGCGCTGGGGGACGGGTTAATGAAAAACTGTTTTTT
many	-	TRBJ2-2	TRBV5-1	13	CASSFDATGELFF	TGCGCCAGCAGCTTCGACGCTACCGGGGAGCTGTTTTTT
few	-	TRBJ1-5	TRBV2	13	CASSAGINQPQHF	TGTGCCAGCAGTGCAGGGATCAATCAGCCCCAGCATTTT
many	TRBD2	TRBJ2-3	TRBV12-3/TRBV12-4	16	CASSWRTSGRTDTQYF	TGTGCCAGCAGTTGGAGGACTAGCGGGCGCACAGATACGCAGTATTTT
-	-	TRBJ2-7	TRBV2	13	CAQRGADSYEQYF	TGTGCCCAGCGAGGGGCGGACTCCTACGAGCAGTACTTC
-	TRBD2	TRBJ2-5	TRBV20-1	16	CSASPSSGGHQETQYF	TGCAGTGCTAGTCCCTCTAGCGGGGGACACCAAGAGACCCAGTACTTC
-	TRBD2	TRBJ2-5	TRBV15	17	CATSRRLAGGTQETQYF	TGTGCCACCAGCAGAAGACTAGCGGGGGGGACCCAAGAGACCCAGTACTTC
once	TRBD1	TRBJ1-1	TRBV20-1	12	CSATGTGNEAFF	TGCAGTGCTACCGGGACAGGGAACGAAGCTTTCTTT
few	-	TRBJ2-7	TRBV4-1	17	CASSPRVMPLAYNEQYF	TGCGCCAGCAGCCCTCGGGTAATGCCTCTCGCCTACAATGAGCAGTACTTC
once	-	TRBJ2-1	TRBV6-6	13	CASSPPGVNEQFF	TGTGCCAGCAGCCCCCCGGGCGTTAATGAGCAGTTCTTC
-	TRBD2	TRBJ2-3	TRBV24-1	15	CTTSDFSGSTDTQYF	TGTACCACCAGTGATTTTAGCGGGAGCACAGATACGCAGTATTTT
-	-	TRBJ1-6	TRBV9	13	CASSAGVGSPLHF	TGTGCCAGCAGCGCCGGGGTGGGATCACCCCTCCACTTT
-	-	TRBJ2-1	TRBV10-3	16	CAISVQGVGAYNEQFF	TGTGCCATCAGTGTACAGGGCGTGGGCGCCTACAATGAGCAGTTCTTC
-	TRBD2	TRBJ2-7	TRBV3-1	18	CASSQDPTSGGVMREQYF	TGTGCCAGCAGCCAAGATCCGACTAGCGGGGGGGTGATGAGAGAGCAGTACTTC
-	-	TRBJ2-1	TRBV11-2	15	CASSLVAGQDNEQFF	TGTGCCAGCAGCTTAGTAGCGGGACAGGACAATGAGCAGTTCTTC
-	TRBD2	TRBJ2-1	TRBV29-1	21	CSVKAPMVRGRAKGSYNEQFF	TGCAGCGTTAAAGCTCCGATGGTTCGAGGGAGGGCCAAGGGATCCTACAATGAGCAGTTCTTC
many	TRBD2	TRBJ2-7	TRBV20-1	15	CSARADSGNGYEQYF	TGCAGTGCTAGAGCCGATAGCGGGAATGGCTACGAGCAGTACTTC
-	TRBD1	TRBJ2-3	TRBV27	15	CASSARQGNSDTQYF	TGTGCCAGCAGCGCCCGACAGGGGAATTCAGATACGCAGTATTTT
-	TRBD2	TRBJ2-3	TRBV5-6	17	CASSVFGTSGGLNTQYF	TGTGCCAGCAGCGTTTTCGGGACTAGCGGGGGTTTGAATACGCAGTATTTT
-	-	TRBJ1-2	TRBV29-1	13	CSTGEWGNYGYTF	TGCAGCACCGGAGAGTGGGGCAACTATGGCTACACCTTC
-	-	TRBJ2-7	TRBV29-1	13	CSVDEAQGHEQYF	TGCAGCGTTGACGAGGCCCAAGGCCACGAGCAGTACTTC
many	TRBD2	TRBJ2-1	TRBV7-9	15	CASVEGTSSYNEQFF	TGTGCCAGTGTAGAGGGGACTAGCTCCTACAATGAGCAGTTCTTC
-	TRBD2	TRBJ2-7	TRBV7-8	14	CASGLAGGADEQYF	TGTGCCAGCGGTCTAGCGGGAGGGGCCGACGAGCAGTACTTC
-	-	TRBJ2-7	TRBV5-1	14	CASSLRTVPYEQYF	TGCGCCAGCAGCTTGCGGACAGTTCCCTACGAGCAGTACTTC
-	-	TRBJ2-7	TRBV6-1	12	CASNPGVVEQYF	TGTGCCAGCAATCCAGGGGTGGTAGAGCAGTACTTC
many	TRBD2	TRBJ2-1	TRBV7-3	15	CASSSGLALRDEQFF	TGTGCCAGCAGCTCGGGACTAGCGTTAAGGGATGAGCAGTTCTTC
-	TRBD2	TRBJ2-1	TRBV5-1	16	CASSFEGAGAYNEQFF	TGCGCCAGCAGCTTTGAGGGAGCGGGGGCCTACAATGAGCAGTTCTTC
-	-	TRBJ1-2	TRBV30	13	CAWRVTDLTLYTF	TGTGCCTGGAGGGTGACAGACCTAACCCTCTACACCTTC
-	TRBD1	TRBJ1-5	TRBV5-1	14	CASSHDREIQPQHF	TGCGCCAGCAGCCACGACAGGGAGATTCAGCCCCAGCATTTT